The rows below give T cell receptor beta chains drawn from one sample of a study of beta chain features in type 1 diabetes. TCRdb keeps only in-frame clones here, not all; method: immunoSEQ multiplex PCR. The repertoire holds fewer than 30,000 clones, with over 60% as singletons. The sequencing input was Tregs from blood. These TCRs come from a woman aged 40-49 years in good health. The CDR3 runs from the conserved cysteine through the conserved F or W. D genes are given only for firm matches. The size of a clone is reported for some rows only, either as once, few or many, or as a class for expanded clones.

>TRBV7-9|TRBD2|-|TRBJ2-1
TGTGCCAGCAGCCCCGGGACTACGAGCTCCTACAATGAGCAGTTCTTC
CASSPGTTSSYNEQFF
>TRBV5-4|TRBD1|-|TRBJ2-5
TGTGCCAGCAGCACCACCCAAGGGGGCGAGACCCAGTACTTC
CASSTTQGGETQYF
>TRBV6-6|TRBD1|-|TRBJ2-7
TGTGCCAGCAGACGGCTAGGGACAGGGAATAACTACGAGCAGTACTTC
CASRRLGTGNNYEQYF
>TRBV2|TRBD2|-|TRBJ2-3
TGTGCCAGCACACGGGGGGTTAGCACAGATACGCAGTATTTT
CASTRGVSTDTQYF
>TRBV27|-|-|TRBJ2-2
TGTGCCAGACAGGGACAGAACACCGGGGAGCTGTTTTTT
CARQGQNTGELFF
>TRBV6-6|-|-|TRBJ1-2
TGTGCCACCAAAGGAGGGGGGGAGGGAGACAACTATGGCTACACCTTC
CATKGGGEGDNYGYTF
>TRBV19|TRBD2|-|TRBJ2-1
TGTGCCAGTAGTAGGGGACTAGCTGGTGAGCAGTTCTTC
CASSRGLAGEQFF
>TRBV18|-|-|TRBJ1-1
TGTGCCAGCTCAAGTACAAGGAACACTGAAGCTTTCTTT
CASSSTRNTEAFF
>TRBV6-4|TRBD1|few|TRBJ1-2
TGTGCCAGCAGTGAGACAGGGAACTATGGCTACACCTTC
CASSETGNYGYTF
>TRBV5-1|TRBD1|-|TRBJ1-2
TGCGCCAGCAGCTTGGCCGGGAACAGGGGTAACTATGGCTACACCTTC
CASSLAGNRGNYGYTF
>TRBV7-2|-|-|TRBJ2-7
TGTGCCAGCAGCAGACGACTACGGAGAGAGCAGTACTTC
CASSRRLRREQYF
>TRBV6-6|TRBD2|-|TRBJ2-1
TGTGCCAGCAGCGGCGCGGGAGTCGGAAATGAGCAGTTCTTC
CASSGAGVGNEQFF
>TRBV7-9|TRBD1|-|TRBJ1-1
TGTGCCAGCAGCCCCAGACAGGGGGCGTCCCCTCGGCCTTTCTTT
CASSPRQGASPRPFF
>TRBV6-6|-|-|TRBJ1-2
TGTGCCAGCAGAAGCCCTGGCGGGAGCAACTATGGCTACACCTTC
CASRSPGGSNYGYTF
>TRBV7-8|TRBD1|few|TRBJ2-1
TGTGCCAGCAGCCTTACAGGGGGCTCCTACAATGAGCAGTTCTTC
CASSLTGGSYNEQFF
>TRBV5-4|TRBD1|once|TRBJ1-1
TGTGCCAGCAGACGACAGGGACAGGAGGATGAAGCTTTCTTT
CASRRQGQEDEAFF
>TRBV5-1|-|-|TRBJ1-2
TGCGCCAGCAGCTTGGTTTTCAGGGACTATGGCTACACCTTC
CASSLVFRDYGYTF
>TRBV18|-|-|TRBJ2-5
TGTGCCAGCTCACCATCTCAAGAGACCCAGTACTTC
CASSPSQETQYF
>TRBV29-1|-|-|TRBJ1-4
TGCAGCGCCACCCTTTCTTTGGGCGAAAAACTGTTTTTT
CSATLSLGEKLFF
>TRBV7-6|TRBD1|-|TRBJ2-3
TGTGCCAGCAGCTTACGGGCAGGGGGATCAGATACGCAGTATTTT
CASSLRAGGSDTQYF
>TRBV19|TRBD1|-|TRBJ1-2
TGTGCCAGTAGTATGGGGACAGGGACGTCTTATGGCTACACCTTC
CASSMGTGTSYGYTF
>TRBV5-1|-|-|TRBJ2-5
TGCGCCAGCAGCTTCAATCGGGAGACCCAGTACTTC
CASSFNRETQYF
>TRBV7-2|-|-|TRBJ1-5
TGTGCCAGCAGCTTATGGGAGAATAGCAATCAGCCCCAGCATTTT
CASSLWENSNQPQHF
>TRBV7-2|-|-|TRBJ1-1
TGTGCCAGCAGCTTACGTCCCGGGATCACTGAAGCTTTCTTT
CASSLRPGITEAFF
>TRBV5-1|-|-|TRBJ2-7
TGCGCCAGCAGCTCCTCGACTAGTCAGTACTCCTACGAGCAGTACTTC
CASSSSTSQYSYEQYF
>TRBV10-3|TRBD1|-|TRBJ1-5
TGTGCCATCAATGGACAGGGAGAAGGCCCCCAGCATTTT
CAINGQGEGPQHF
>TRBV7-9|TRBD1|-|TRBJ1-5
TGTGCCAGCAGCCCACAGGGGAGCAATCAGCCCCAGCATTTT
CASSPQGSNQPQHF
>TRBV7-2|-|-|TRBJ2-1
TGTGCCAGCAGCATTGCGGCGGGGAAGTACAATGAGCAGTTCTTC
CASSIAAGKYNEQFF